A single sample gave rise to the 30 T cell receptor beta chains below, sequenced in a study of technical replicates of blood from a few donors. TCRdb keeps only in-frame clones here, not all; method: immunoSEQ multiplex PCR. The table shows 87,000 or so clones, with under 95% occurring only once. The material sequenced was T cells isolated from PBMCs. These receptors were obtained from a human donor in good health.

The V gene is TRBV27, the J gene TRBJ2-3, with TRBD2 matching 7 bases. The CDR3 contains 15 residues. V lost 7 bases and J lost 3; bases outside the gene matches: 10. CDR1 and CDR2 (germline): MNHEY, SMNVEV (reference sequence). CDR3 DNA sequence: TGTGCCAGCAATCGGGGCGGGAGTCGGACAGATACGCAGTATTTT. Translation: CASNRGGSRTDTQYF.

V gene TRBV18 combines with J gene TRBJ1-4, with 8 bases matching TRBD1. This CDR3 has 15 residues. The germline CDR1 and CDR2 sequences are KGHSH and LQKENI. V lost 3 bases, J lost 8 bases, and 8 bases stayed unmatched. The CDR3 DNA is TGTGCCAGCTCACCGGGGAGACAGGGGCAAGAAAAACTGTTTTTT. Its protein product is CASSPGRQGQEKLFF.

The CDR3 nucleotides read TGTGCCAGCACGGTCGACAATGAGCAGTTCTTC. It encodes CASTVDNEQFF. V is TRBV2 and J is TRBJ2-1; no firm D call. This CDR3 spans 11 amino acids. The germline V and J ends were trimmed by 7 bases and 5 bases, with 6 bases remaining between them. Germline loops: CDR1 SNHLY, CDR2 FYNNEI.

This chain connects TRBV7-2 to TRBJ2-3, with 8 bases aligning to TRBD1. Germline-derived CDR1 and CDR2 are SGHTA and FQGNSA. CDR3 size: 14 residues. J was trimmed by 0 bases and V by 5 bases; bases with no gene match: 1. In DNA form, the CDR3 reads TGTGCCAGCAGCCGGGACAGGAGCACAGATACGCAGTATTTT. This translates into CASSRDRSTDTQYF.

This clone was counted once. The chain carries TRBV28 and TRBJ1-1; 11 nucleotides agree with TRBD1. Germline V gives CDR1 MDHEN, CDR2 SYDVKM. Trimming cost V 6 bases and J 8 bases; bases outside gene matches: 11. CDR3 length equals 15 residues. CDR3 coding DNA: TGTGCCAGCAGCGTTCCGGGACAGGGGGTTTCGGAAGCTTTCTTT. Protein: CASSVPGQGVSEAFF.

The CDR3 nucleotides read TGTGCCAGCAGCTTCAACCCCAACCGGACAGTGAGAGTTGGGGAGACCCAGTACTTC. This codes for CASSFNPNRTVRVGETQYF. V usage is TRBV9 and J usage is TRBJ2-5; possibly TRBD1 for D (6 bases). CDR3 length equals 19 residues. Germline-derived CDR1 and CDR2 are SGDLS and YYNGEE. Trimming shortened V by 4 bases and J by 5 bases, and 30 bases separated the two germline ends.

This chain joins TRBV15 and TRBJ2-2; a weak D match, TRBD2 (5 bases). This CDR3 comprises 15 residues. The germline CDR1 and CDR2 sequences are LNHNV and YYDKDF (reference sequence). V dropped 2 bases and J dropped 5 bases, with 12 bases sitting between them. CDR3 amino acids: CATSRTTSGTGELFF. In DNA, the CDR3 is TGTGCCACCAGCAGAACTACCTCGGGGACCGGGGAGCTGTTTTTT.

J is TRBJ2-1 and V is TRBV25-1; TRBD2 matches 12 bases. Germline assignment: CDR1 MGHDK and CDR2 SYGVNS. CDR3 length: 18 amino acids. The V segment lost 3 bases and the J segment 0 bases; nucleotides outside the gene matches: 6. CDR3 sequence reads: CASSELAGGARSYNEQFF. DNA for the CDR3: TGTGCCAGCAGTGAGCTAGCGGGGGGGGCCCGCTCCTACAATGAGCAGTTCTTC.

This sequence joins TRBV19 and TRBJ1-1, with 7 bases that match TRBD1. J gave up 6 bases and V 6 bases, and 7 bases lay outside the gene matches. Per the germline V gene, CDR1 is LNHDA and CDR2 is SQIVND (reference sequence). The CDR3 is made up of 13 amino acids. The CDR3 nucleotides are TGTGCCAGTAGGAAGACAGGGATCTCTGAAGCTTTCTTT. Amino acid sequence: CASRKTGISEAFF.

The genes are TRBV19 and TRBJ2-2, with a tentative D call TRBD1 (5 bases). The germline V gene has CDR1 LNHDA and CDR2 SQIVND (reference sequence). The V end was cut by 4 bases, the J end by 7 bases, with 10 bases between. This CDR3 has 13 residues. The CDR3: CASSTRVGGELFF. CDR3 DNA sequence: TGTGCCAGTAGTACCAGGGTTGGCGGGGAGCTGTTTTTT.

The chain's CDR3 is CASRLETGFRSPLHF. In nucleotides, the CDR3 is TGTGCCAGCAGATTGGAGACAGGGTTTCGTTCACCCCTCCACTTT. This chain links TRBV2 with TRBJ1-6, with 7 nucleotides matching TRBD1. CDR3 length equals 15 residues. V lost 6 bases and J lost 9; bases outside the gene matches: 11. Germline-derived CDR1 and CDR2 are SNHLY and FYNNEI.

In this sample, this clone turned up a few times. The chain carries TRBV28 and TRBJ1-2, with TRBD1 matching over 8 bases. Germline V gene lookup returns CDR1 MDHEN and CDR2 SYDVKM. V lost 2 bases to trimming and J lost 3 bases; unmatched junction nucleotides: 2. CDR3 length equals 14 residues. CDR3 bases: TGTGCCAGCAGTTTAGGACAGGGATACTATGGCTACACCTTC. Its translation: CASSLGQGYYGYTF.

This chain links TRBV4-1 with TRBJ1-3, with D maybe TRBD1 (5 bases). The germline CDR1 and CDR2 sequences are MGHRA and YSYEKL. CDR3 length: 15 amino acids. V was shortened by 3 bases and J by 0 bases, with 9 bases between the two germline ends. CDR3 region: CASSQSDSSGNTIYF. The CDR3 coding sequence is TGCGCCAGCAGCCAGTCAGACAGCTCTGGAAACACCATATATTTT.

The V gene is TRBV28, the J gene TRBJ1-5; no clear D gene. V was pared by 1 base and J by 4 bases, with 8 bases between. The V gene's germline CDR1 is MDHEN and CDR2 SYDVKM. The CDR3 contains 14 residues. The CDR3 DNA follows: TGTGCCAGCAGTTTATTTACAAGAAATCAGCCCCAGCATTTT. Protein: CASSLFTRNQPQHF.

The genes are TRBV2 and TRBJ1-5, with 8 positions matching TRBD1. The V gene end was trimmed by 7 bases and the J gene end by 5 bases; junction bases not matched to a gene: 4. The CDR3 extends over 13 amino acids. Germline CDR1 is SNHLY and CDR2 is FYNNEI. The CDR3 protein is CASIPDRDQPQHF. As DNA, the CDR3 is TGTGCCAGCATACCGGACAGGGATCAGCCCCAGCATTTT.

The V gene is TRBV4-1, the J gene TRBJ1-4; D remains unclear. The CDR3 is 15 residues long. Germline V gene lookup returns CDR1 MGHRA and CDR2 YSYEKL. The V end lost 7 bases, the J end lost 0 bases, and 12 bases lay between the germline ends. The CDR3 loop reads CASTTPFATNEKLFF. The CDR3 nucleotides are TGCGCCAGCACAACTCCGTTTGCAACTAATGAAAAACTGTTTTTT.

The CDR3 nucleotides are TGTGCCAGCAGCTACCGGACTAGCGGGTCCTACGAGCAGTACTTC. Translation gives CASSYRTSGSYEQYF. V usage is TRBV7-9 and J usage is TRBJ2-7; 11 positions agree with TRBD2. The CDR3 covers 15 residues. Germline V gene data show CDR1 as SEHNR and CDR2 as FQNEAQ (reference sequence). J lost 1 base, V lost 4 bases, and 3 bases had no gene match.

CDR3 DNA sequence: TGCGCCAGTCAGTGGGGGACTAACTACGAGCAGTACTTC. Protein product: CASQWGTNYEQYF. The gene calls are TRBV10-2 and TRBJ2-7; 7 bases line up with TRBD2. Trimming removed 9 bases from V and 3 bases from J; junction bases left unmatched: 8. There are 13 residues in the CDR3. Germline V gives CDR1 WSHSY, CDR2 SAAADI.

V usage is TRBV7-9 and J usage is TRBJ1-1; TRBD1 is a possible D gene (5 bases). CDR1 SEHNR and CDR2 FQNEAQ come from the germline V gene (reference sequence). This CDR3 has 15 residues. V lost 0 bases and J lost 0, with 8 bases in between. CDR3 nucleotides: TGTGCCAGCAGCTTAGCAGTAGGGGTGAACACTGAAGCTTTCTTT. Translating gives CASSLAVGVNTEAFF.

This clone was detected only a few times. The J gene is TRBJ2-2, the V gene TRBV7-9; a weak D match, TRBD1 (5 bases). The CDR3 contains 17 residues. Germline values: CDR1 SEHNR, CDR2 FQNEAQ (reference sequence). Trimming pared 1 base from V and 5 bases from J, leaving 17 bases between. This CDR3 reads CASSLGAPTARTGELFF. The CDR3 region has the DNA TGTGCCAGCAGCTTAGGGGCCCCGACAGCTCGGACCGGGGAGCTGTTTTTT.

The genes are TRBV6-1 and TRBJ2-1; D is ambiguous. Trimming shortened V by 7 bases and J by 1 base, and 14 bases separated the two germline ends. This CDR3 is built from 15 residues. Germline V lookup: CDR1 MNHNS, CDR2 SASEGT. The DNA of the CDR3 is TGTGCCAGCACCCCGGGTGCAGAATCCTACAATGAGCAGTTCTTC. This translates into CASTPGAESYNEQFF.

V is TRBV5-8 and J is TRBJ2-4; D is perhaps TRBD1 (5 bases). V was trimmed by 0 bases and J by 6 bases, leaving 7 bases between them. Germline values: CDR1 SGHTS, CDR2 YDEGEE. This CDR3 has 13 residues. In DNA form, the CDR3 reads TGTGCCAGCAGCTTGGGACAGTTAAACATTCAGTACTTC. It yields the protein CASSLGQLNIQYF.

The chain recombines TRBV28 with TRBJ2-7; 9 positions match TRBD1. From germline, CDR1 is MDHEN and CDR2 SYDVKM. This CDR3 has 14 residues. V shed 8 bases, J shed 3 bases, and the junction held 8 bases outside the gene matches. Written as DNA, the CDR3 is TGTGCCAGCTGCTGGACAGGGGACCGCTACGAGCAGTACTTC. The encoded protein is CASCWTGDRYEQYF.

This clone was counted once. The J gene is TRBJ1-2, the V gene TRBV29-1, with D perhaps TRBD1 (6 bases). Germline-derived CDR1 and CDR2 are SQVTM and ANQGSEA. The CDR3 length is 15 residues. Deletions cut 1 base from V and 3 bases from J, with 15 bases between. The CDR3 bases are TGCAGCGTTGAAGCCCTTAAGGACAGACACTATGGCTACACCTTC. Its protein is CSVEALKDRHYGYTF.

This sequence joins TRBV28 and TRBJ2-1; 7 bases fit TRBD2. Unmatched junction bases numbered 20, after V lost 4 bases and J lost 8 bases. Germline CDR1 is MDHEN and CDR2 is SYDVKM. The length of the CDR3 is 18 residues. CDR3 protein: CASSSPTDLSGEVDEQFF. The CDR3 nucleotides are TGTGCCAGCAGTTCCCCCACAGACCTGAGCGGGGAGGTGGATGAGCAGTTCTTC.

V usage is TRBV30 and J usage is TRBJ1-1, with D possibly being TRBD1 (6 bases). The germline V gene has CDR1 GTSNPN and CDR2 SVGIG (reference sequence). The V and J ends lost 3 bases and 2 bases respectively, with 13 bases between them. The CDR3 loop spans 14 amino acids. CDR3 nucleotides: TGTGCCTGGAGCAAGGGCGGGGGCAACACTGAAGCTTTCTTT. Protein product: CAWSKGGGNTEAFF.

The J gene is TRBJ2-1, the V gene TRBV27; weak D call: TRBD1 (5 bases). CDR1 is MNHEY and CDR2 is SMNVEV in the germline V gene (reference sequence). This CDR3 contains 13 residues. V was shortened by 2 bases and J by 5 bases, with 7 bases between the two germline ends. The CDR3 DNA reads TGTGCCAGCAGTTTAATAGGGGACAATGAGCAGTTCTTC. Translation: CASSLIGDNEQFF.

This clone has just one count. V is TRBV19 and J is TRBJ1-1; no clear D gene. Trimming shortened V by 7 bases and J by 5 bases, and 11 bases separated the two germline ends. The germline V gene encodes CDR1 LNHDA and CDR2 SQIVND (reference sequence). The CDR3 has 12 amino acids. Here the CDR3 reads CASKTGGTEAFF. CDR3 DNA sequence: TGTGCCAGTAAGACGGGAGGAACTGAAGCTTTCTTT.

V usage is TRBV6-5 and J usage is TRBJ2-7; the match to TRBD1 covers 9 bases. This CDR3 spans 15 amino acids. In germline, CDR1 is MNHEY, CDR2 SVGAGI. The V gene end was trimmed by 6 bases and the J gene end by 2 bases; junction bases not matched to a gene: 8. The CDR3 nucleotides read TGTGCCAGCAGAGCCTCCGGGGACAGGGCCTACGAGCAGTACTTC. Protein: CASRASGDRAYEQYF.

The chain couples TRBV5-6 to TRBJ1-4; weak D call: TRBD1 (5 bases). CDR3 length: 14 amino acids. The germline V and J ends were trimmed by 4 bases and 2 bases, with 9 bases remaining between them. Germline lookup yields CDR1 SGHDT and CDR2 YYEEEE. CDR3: CASSVGVTNEKLFF. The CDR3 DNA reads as TGTGCCAGCAGCGTAGGGGTGACTAATGAAAAACTGTTTTTT.